The 20 T cell receptor beta chains below were found in one sample sequenced in a study of shared clonotypes between healthy human individuals. Clones were sequenced by immunoSEQ multiplex PCR, and TCRdb holds only the in-frame ones, with some missing. The repertoire consists of about 99,000 clones, with roughly 50% occurring once and the leading ten covering more than 12%. The sample comprised PBMCs. The source is a woman aged 35 to 49 in good health. Some clones in this sample may be carry-over from other donors' samples.

On this clone: One junction end does not reproduce the germline sequence, and a read error may be involved. In the same sample, other DNA sequences code for this CDR3. The chain uses TRBV7-9 and TRBJ2-1, with 10 nucleotides matching TRBD2. Per the germline V gene, CDR1 is SEHNR and CDR2 is FQNEAQ (reference sequence). The CDR3 is made up of 15 amino acids. The CDR3 loop reads CASSHVLASGGEQFF. The DNA for the CDR3 is TGCGCCAGCAGCCACGTCCTGGCTAGCGGGGGTGAGCAGTTCTTC.

This clone was counted between two and nine times. This chain joins TRBV4-3 and TRBJ2-1, with 10 bases matching TRBD2. The CDR3 totals 17 residues. Trimming cost V 1 base and J 10 bases; bases outside gene matches: 13. Germline V lookup: CDR1 LGHNA, CDR2 YSLEER. The CDR3 spells CASSQGEREGFRQEQFF. The CDR3 nucleotides read TGCGCCAGCAGCCAAGGGGAGCGGGAGGGGTTCCGTCAAGAGCAGTTCTTC.

This clone showed up many times. The chain recombines TRBV7-9 with TRBJ2-7, with 11 bases lining up with TRBD1. CDR3 length: 19 residues. Trimming took 5 bases from V and 2 from J; bases not matched to a gene: 17. Germline V CDR1 and CDR2: SEHNR, FQNEAQ (reference sequence). The CDR3 region is CASSADRGRGDYHPYEQYF. The CDR3 DNA reads as TGTGCCAGCAGCGCGGACAGGGGGCGCGGGGACTATCACCCCTACGAGCAGTACTTC.

In this sample, this clone turned up many times. V and J are TRBV30 and TRBJ2-3, with 8 bases identical to TRBD2. This CDR3 has 14 amino acids. Germline V lookup: CDR1 GTSNPN, CDR2 SVGIG (reference sequence). V shed 7 bases, J shed 4 bases, and the junction held 10 bases outside the gene matches. The CDR3 is CASTQRESPDTQYF. CDR3 DNA: TGTGCCTCAACTCAGCGGGAGTCGCCAGATACGCAGTATTTT.

Comment on this clone: A single base separates this from a much larger clone, so it may be a read error. Other DNA sequences within the sample encode an identical CDR3. The gene calls are TRBV30 and TRBJ1-1, with a possible D match to TRBD1 (5 bases). Trimming removed 2 bases at V and 2 bases at J, with 9 bases between. Germline V gives CDR1 GTSNPN, CDR2 SVGIG (reference sequence). The CDR3 extends over 13 amino acids. The CDR3 region has the DNA TGTGCCTGGAGTCCGGGGCGTAACACTGAAGCTTTCTTT. Its protein product is CAWSPGRNTEAFF.

Comment on this clone: This may stem from a read error, because a much larger clone lies one nucleotide away. Different DNA sequences within this sample yield the same CDR3. The genes are TRBV5-1 and TRBJ2-3; 7 bases fit TRBD2. CDR1 and CDR2 (germline): SGHRS, YFSETQ. There are 16 residues in the CDR3. The V segment lost 1 base and the J segment 2 bases; nucleotides outside the gene matches: 7. This CDR3 is CASSLKLGTTTDTQYF. As DNA, the CDR3 is TGCGCCAGCAGCTTGAAGCTCGGGACTACCACAGATACGCAGTATTTT. The whole variable domain, filled in from reference TRBV5-1 and TRBJ2-3, reads KAGVTQTPRYLIKTRGQQVTLSCSPISGHRSVSWYQQTPGQGLQFLFEYFSETQRNKGNFPGRFSGRQFSNSRSEMNVSTLELGDSALYLCASSLKLGTTTDTQYFGPGTRLTVL.

This sequence joins TRBV5-1 and TRBJ2-2; D is uncertain. The CDR3 has 13 amino acids. Germline CDR1 and CDR2: SGHRS and YFSETQ. Trimming cost V 7 bases and J 5 bases, with 12 bases left between them. This CDR3 reads CASRPDGTGELFF. The CDR3 DNA reads as TGCGCCAGCCGACCCGACGGGACCGGGGAGCTGTTTTTT.

This clone was found many times. Other DNA sequences of this sample code for an identical CDR3. The gene calls are TRBV5-4 and TRBJ1-5; a possible D gene is TRBD1 (5 bases). Deletions cut 4 bases from V and 6 bases from J, with 14 bases between. The CDR3 is 14 amino acids. Germline CDR1 SGHNT, CDR2 YYREEE (reference sequence). The DNA for the CDR3 is TGTGCCAGCAGCCGGGGCGGGCTTGGTCAGCCCCAGCATTTT. This translates into CASSRGGLGQPQHF.

The chain is built from TRBV7-9 and TRBJ2-3; tentatively, D is TRBD2 (6 bases). V lost 4 bases, J lost 6 bases, and 17 bases lay in between. The CDR3 is 15 residues long. Per germline, CDR1 SEHNR and CDR2 FQNEAQ (reference sequence). CDR3 DNA sequence: TGTGCCAGCAGCTCGATAGCGGCCTTGGGGGATACGCAGTATTTT. This translates into CASSSIAALGDTQYF.

The CDR3 region has the DNA TGCAGCGTTGCTTCGGCACAAGAGACCCAGTACTTC. It translates to CSVASAQETQYF. The chain recombines TRBV29-1 with TRBJ2-5, with D unclear. V lost 4 bases, J lost 2 bases, and 8 bases lay in between. Germline loops: CDR1 SQVTM, CDR2 ANQGSEA. The CDR3 contains 12 residues.

The CDR3 sequence: CASSERDRGGYTF. The CDR3 DNA sequence: TGTGCCAGCAGTGAAAGAGACAGAGGAGGCTACACCTTC. The V and J genes are TRBV6-1 and TRBJ1-2; D possibly corresponds to TRBD1 (5 bases). Trimming pared 2 bases from V and 8 bases from J, leaving 12 bases between. This CDR3 is built from 13 residues. Germline V gives CDR1 MNHNS, CDR2 SASEGT.

This clone was observed at least ten times. The chain combines TRBV10-2 with TRBJ2-7; TRBD2 agrees at 10 bases. CDR1 is WSHSY, CDR2 SAAADI, per germline. This CDR3 is built from 14 residues. Trimming at V came to 7 bases and at J to 5 bases, leaving 8 bases not matched to a gene. The CDR3: CASTPGLAWHEQYF. CDR3 nucleotide sequence: TGCGCCAGCACTCCGGGACTAGCGTGGCACGAGCAGTACTTC.

This clone was detected ten times or more. The gene calls are TRBV7-3 and TRBJ2-7; D call uncertain. Trimming left V 2 bases short and J 2 bases short, with 19 bases between. Germline lookup yields CDR1 SGHTA and CDR2 FQGTGA. The CDR3 runs 17 residues. The CDR3 spells CASSLEVGLHVPYEQYF. In nucleotides, the CDR3 is TGTGCCAGCAGCTTAGAGGTCGGTCTTCATGTCCCCTACGAGCAGTACTTC.

The rearrangement uses TRBV2 and TRBJ2-6, with 8 nucleotides matching TRBD1. V shed 5 bases and J 2 bases; nucleotides not matched to a gene: 2. This CDR3 has 15 amino acids. Germline V gives CDR1 SNHLY, CDR2 FYNNEI. The CDR3 is CASSLQGAGANVLTF. The CDR3 DNA follows: TGTGCCAGCAGTTTACAGGGGGCTGGGGCCAACGTCCTGACTTTC.

Regarding this clone: One end of the junction is discordant with germline, which a read error may explain. The J gene is TRBJ1-1, the V gene TRBV9; no definite D call. In germline, CDR1 is SGDLS, CDR2 YYNGEE. This CDR3 region has 12 residues. CDR3: CASSGRVTEAFF. The CDR3 bases are TGCGCCAGCAGTGGTAGGGTCACTGAAGCTTTCTTT.

This clone has at least ten counts. A read error may produce the germline difference seen at one junction end. The gene calls are TRBV29-1 and TRBJ2-3, with 12 bases fitting TRBD2. The CDR3 extends over 11 amino acids. CDR1 and CDR2 (germline): SQVTM, ANQGSEA. The CDR3 region has the DNA TGCAGCGTTGGTAGGACTAGCGGGACTCGTTTT. The encoded protein is CSVGRTSGTRF.

This chain links TRBV6-1 with TRBJ1-3; 7 bases are shared with TRBD1. The CDR3 sequence is 14 residues long. V dropped 8 bases and J dropped 7; count of bases not matched to a gene: 11. Germline loops: CDR1 MNHNS, CDR2 SASEGT. The CDR3 here is CASGNRGRGNTIYF. The CDR3 DNA is TGTGCCAGCGGGAATAGGGGGCGAGGGAACACCATATATTTT.

For the CDR3, the DNA is TGTGCCAGCTCGAACTATGGCTACACCTTC. Encoded protein: CASSNYGYTF. The rearrangement uses TRBV28 and TRBJ1-2; unclear D gene. Trimming stripped 8 bases from V and 2 bases from J, with 3 bases between. This CDR3 spans 10 amino acids. The germline V gene has CDR1 MDHEN and CDR2 SYDVKM.

There are a few counts of this clone. The chain has TRBV15 and TRBJ2-7, with 9 nucleotides matching TRBD2. There are 15 residues in the CDR3. Per the germline V gene, CDR1 is LNHNV and CDR2 is YYDKDF (reference sequence). Trimming cost V 0 bases and J 5 bases; bases outside gene matches: 5. CDR3 in DNA: TGTGCCACCAGCAGAGAGCGGGAGGGCCCGAACGAGCAGTACTTC. Protein sequence: CATSREREGPNEQYF.

This chain connects TRBV9 to TRBJ1-3; D not certain. With 3 bases removed from V and 0 bases from J, the gap between germline ends came to 13 bases. In germline, CDR1 is SGDLS, CDR2 YYNGEE. This CDR3 contains 16 residues. CDR3 DNA: TGTGCCAGCAGCGAACGACCGGTAACCTCTGGAAACACCATATATTTT. Protein product: CASSERPVTSGNTIYF.